This T cell receptor (beta chain) was profiled in a study of blood T cell repertoires in COVID-19. No more than 2 weeks before study entry, exposed participants had met a case of COVID-19. Assay: immunoSEQ multiplex PCR; the TCRdb copy retains only in-frame clones and omits some. The sample comprises approximately 200,000 clones, 80% to 90% of which are singletons, and about 3.5% rests with the top ten. As to this clone: Other DNA sequences in the same sample also yield this CDR3.

The origin of this receptor is a woman younger than 45 who had been exposed to COVID-19. The sequencing sample was made of PBMCs or T cells enriched from blood (not recorded which).

The CDR3 bases are TGTGCCTGGAGTGTACGAGGGACAGGGGTCTACGAGCAGTACTTC. As protein: CAWSVRGTGVYEQYF. The V and J genes are TRBV30 and TRBJ2-7, with 10 positions matching TRBD1. J lost 3 bases, V lost 0 bases, and 5 bases had no gene match. Germline-derived CDR1 and CDR2 are GTSNPN and SVGIG (reference sequence). The CDR3 has 15 residues.